This entry lists 27 T cell receptor beta chains sequenced from one sample in a study of cytomegalovirus exposure and HLA in healthy donors. TCRdb keeps only in-frame clones here, not all; method: immunoSEQ multiplex PCR. The sample includes about 280,000 clones, 88% of them seen just once. Material: PBMCs. The receptors shown here come from a woman between 18 and 30 years old in good health and CMV-seronegative.

The chain is built from TRBV25-1 and TRBJ2-2, with D possibly matching TRBD2 (7 bases). CDR3 size: 13 residues. Germline V gene lookup returns CDR1 MGHDK and CDR2 SYGVNS. V gave up 9 bases and J gave up 4 bases, with 12 bases separating them. The CDR3 DNA is TGTGCCAGTTTGAGGGGGGGCACCGGGGAGCTGTTTTTT. This sequence encodes CASLRGGTGELFF.

The chain couples TRBV6-5 to TRBJ1-2, with 7 bases identical to TRBD1. Germline CDR1 and CDR2: MNHEY and SVGAGI. The CDR3 extends over 15 amino acids. J was trimmed by 0 bases and V by 6 bases; bases with no gene match: 7. CDR3 in amino acids: CASSTTGTANYGYTF. The CDR3 region has the DNA TGTGCCAGCAGCACCACCGGGACAGCTAACTATGGCTACACCTTC.

The genes are TRBV9 and TRBJ2-2; D possibly corresponds to TRBD2 (5 bases). CDR1 and CDR2 (germline): SGDLS, YYNGEE. The CDR3 sequence is 17 residues long. V was cut by 3 bases and J by 2 bases, with 17 bases left in between. The CDR3 nucleotides read TGTGCCAGCAGCGGCAGTGGAGGATCGGTTAACACCGGGGAGCTGTTTTTT. Translation gives CASSGSGGSVNTGELFF.

This clone has only one observation. The chain employs TRBV7-2 and TRBJ1-2; 7 nucleotides line up with TRBD1. Per germline, CDR1 SGHTA and CDR2 FQGNSA. The CDR3 has 14 residues. Trimming removed 1 base from V and 4 bases from J; junction bases left unmatched: 3. Here the CDR3 reads CASSLGSGGYGYTF. The CDR3 DNA is TGTGCCAGCAGCTTAGGGTCAGGGGGCTATGGCTACACCTTC.

This chain links TRBV27 with TRBJ1-6; 11 bases line up with TRBD1. Germline loops: CDR1 MNHEY, CDR2 SMNVEV (reference sequence). The CDR3 spans 17 residues. Losses at the gene ends were 7 bases for V and 4 bases for J; bases not matched to a gene: 9. The CDR3 DNA reads TGTGCCAGCATGGGACAGGGGGGGTTTTTATATAATTCACCCCTCCACTTT. Translation: CASMGQGGFLYNSPLHF.

This clone was detected only once. J is TRBJ2-7 and V is TRBV5-6, with a possible D match to TRBD1 (6 bases). This CDR3 has 17 amino acids. Trimming removed 4 bases from V and 7 bases from J, with 27 bases in between. The V gene's germline CDR1 is SGHDT and CDR2 YYEEEE. The DNA for the CDR3 is TGTGCCAGCAGCAAAAGGCTGGGGGCGCTGGGGTCCCGGGAGCAGTACTTC. It specifies CASSKRLGALGSREQYF.

This chain joins TRBV5-4 and TRBJ1-2; D is undetermined. V was trimmed by 4 bases and J by 1 base, leaving 20 bases between them. Per the germline V gene, CDR1 is SGHNT and CDR2 is YYREEE (reference sequence). The CDR3 has 17 amino acids. As DNA, the CDR3 is TGTGCCAGCAGCCAAGGACTCCGCACCCCCAATAACTATGGCTACACCTTC. It translates to CASSQGLRTPNNYGYTF.

This rearrangement joins TRBV29-1 to TRBJ2-7; no reliable D call. Germline loops: CDR1 SQVTM, CDR2 ANQGSEA. Trimming took off 1 base at V and 0 bases at J, with 4 bases between the two ends. The CDR3 totals 12 residues. Here the CDR3 reads CSVEASSYEQYF. CDR3 DNA sequence: TGCAGCGTTGAAGCGAGCTCCTACGAGCAGTACTTC.

The chain employs TRBV2 and TRBJ2-7, with 7 positions matching TRBD2. The V segment lost 11 bases and the J segment 0 bases; nucleotides outside the gene matches: 4. The length of the CDR3 is 12 residues. CDR1 is SNHLY, CDR2 FYNNEI, per germline. The CDR3 region is CASRLASYEQYF. In DNA form, the CDR3 reads TGTGCCTCTCGACTAGCCTCCTACGAGCAGTACTTC.

The chain employs TRBV5-1 and TRBJ2-2; no reliable D call. V was shortened by 0 bases and J by 5 bases, with 5 bases between the two germline ends. The CDR3 is 13 amino acids. Germline V CDR1 and CDR2: SGHRS, YFSETQ. The CDR3: CASSLERTGELFF. CDR3 nucleotide sequence: TGCGCCAGCAGCTTGGAGCGAACCGGGGAGCTGTTTTTT.

This clone has just one count. The chain joins TRBV7-8 to TRBJ1-4; D ambiguous. The germline V gene has CDR1 SGHVS and CDR2 FQNEAQ. V dropped 2 bases and J dropped 10 bases, with 8 bases sitting between them. CDR3 length: 12 amino acids. The CDR3 here is CASSLSGGKLFF. As DNA, the CDR3 is TGTGCCAGCAGCTTATCAGGTGGAAAACTGTTTTTT.

V and J are TRBV6-1 and TRBJ2-1, with D perhaps TRBD2 (6 bases). CDR1 and CDR2 (germline): MNHNS, SASEGT. CDR3 size: 14 residues. Trimming took off 6 bases at V and 6 bases at J, with 15 bases between the two ends. CDR3 amino acids: CASSSGSFRNEQFF. As DNA, the CDR3 is TGTGCCAGCAGCAGCGGGTCTTTTCGCAATGAGCAGTTCTTC.

This chain connects TRBV27 to TRBJ2-5; 9 nucleotides line up with TRBD2. Trimming removed 3 bases from V and 2 bases from J; junction bases left unmatched: 7. The CDR3 is 16 amino acids. Germline-derived CDR1 and CDR2 are MNHEY and SMNVEV (reference sequence). In DNA form, the CDR3 reads TGTGCCAGCAGTTTTTGGCGGGAGGGACCTCAAGAGACCCAGTACTTC. Its protein product is CASSFWREGPQETQYF.

As to this clone: The same CDR3 arises from other DNA sequences in this sample as well. The DNA of the CDR3 is TGTGCCAGCGGCGCCGGACTAGCGGGAGGCCGCGAGCAGTACTTC. This gives the protein CASGAGLAGGREQYF. The chain is built from TRBV27 and TRBJ2-7; 14 bases are a match to TRBD2. V lost 8 bases, J lost 6 bases, and 9 bases stayed unmatched. This CDR3 is built from 15 residues. Per the germline V gene, CDR1 is MNHEY and CDR2 is SMNVEV (reference sequence).

The chain joins TRBV7-9 to TRBJ2-5; 7 bases line up with TRBD1. Germline V gene lookup returns CDR1 SEHNR and CDR2 FQNEAQ (reference sequence). V shed 8 bases, J shed 5 bases, and the junction held 11 bases outside the gene matches. The CDR3 contains 14 residues. The CDR3 DNA follows: TGTGCCAGCTGGACAGGTTTGATGGGGGAGACCCAGTACTTC. This codes for CASWTGLMGETQYF.

The rearrangement joins TRBV7-2 to TRBJ2-1; D unresolved. Germline V gives CDR1 SGHTA, CDR2 FQGNSA. V was trimmed by 4 bases and J by 10 bases, leaving 14 bases between them. CDR3 length: 13 residues. The CDR3 DNA reads as TGTGCCAGCAGCTCCGGATCTGCGCGGGAGCAGTTCTTC. It specifies CASSSGSAREQFF.

The chain couples TRBV29-1 to TRBJ2-7; possibly TRBD2 for D (5 bases). Trimming removed 4 bases at V and 5 bases at J, with 12 bases between. This CDR3 is built from 12 residues. The germline CDR1 and CDR2 sequences are SQVTM and ANQGSEA. The CDR3 here is CSVGGLGDEQYF. DNA of the CDR3: TGCAGCGTTGGAGGGTTGGGAGACGAGCAGTACTTC.

The chain has TRBV28 and TRBJ2-7, with 8 bases fitting TRBD2. The CDR3 totals 16 residues. V lost 5 bases and J lost 0; bases outside the gene matches: 9. Germline V gene data show CDR1 as MDHEN and CDR2 as SYDVKM. CDR3 coding DNA: TGTGCCAGCAGTCTGACAGCGGGAGTAGGCTCCTACGAGCAGTACTTC. Translated: CASSLTAGVGSYEQYF.

The chain uses TRBV12-5 and TRBJ2-3; TRBD2 agrees at 7 bases. Germline V gene data show CDR1 as LGHNT and CDR2 as FRNRAP. CDR3 size: 14 residues. J was trimmed by 4 bases and V by 6 bases; bases with no gene match: 7. The CDR3 region has the DNA TGTGCTAGTGGCCCCCGGACTAGTCCAGATACGCAGTATTTT. It is translated as CASGPRTSPDTQYF. The variable domain in full, with the rest retrieved from reference TRBV12-5 and TRBJ2-3, is DARVTQTPRHKVTEMGQEVTMRCQPILGHNTVFWYRQTMMQGLELLAYFRNRAPLDDSGMPKDRFSAEMPDATLATLKIQPSEPRDSAVYFCASGPRTSPDTQYFGPGTRLTVL.

The rearrangement links TRBV19 to TRBJ1-5; 8 bases line up with TRBD1. The CDR3 runs to 15 residues. CDR1 and CDR2 (germline): LNHDA, SQIVND (reference sequence). Losses at the gene ends were 3 bases for V and 4 bases for J; bases not matched to a gene: 5. In nucleotides, the CDR3 is TGTGCCAGTAGTATTCAAAACAGGGGGAATCAGCCCCAGCATTTT. It translates to CASSIQNRGNQPQHF. The variable domain in full, completed from reference TRBV19 and TRBJ1-5, reads DGGITQSPKYLFRKEGQNVTLSCEQNLNHDAMYWYRQDPGQGLRLIYYSQIVNDFQKGDIAEGYSVSREKKESFPLTVTSAQKNPTAFYLCASSIQNRGNQPQHFGDGTRLSIL.

The chain is built from TRBV10-3 and TRBJ2-3; 7 positions agree with TRBD1. This CDR3 is built from 13 residues. CDR1 and CDR2 from the germline V gene are ENHRY and SYGVKD. The J segment lost 3 bases and the V segment lost 11 bases, leaving 8 bases of the junction unmatched. The DNA for the CDR3 is TGTGCCGCAGCAGGGACAGTGACAGATACGCAGTATTTT. The encoded protein is CAAAGTVTDTQYF.

As to this clone: The junction departs from germline at one end; a sequencing error may be responsible. This specimen includes other DNA sequences encoding the same CDR3. This chain connects TRBV7-3 to TRBJ2-7; 14 nucleotides agree with TRBD2. The CDR3 spans 15 residues. Germline assignment: CDR1 SGHTA and CDR2 FQGTGA. This chain's CDR3 is CASSTRTSGRNEQYF. CDR3 nucleotide sequence: TGTGCCAGCAGCACGAGGACTAGCGGGAGGAACGAACAGTACTTC.

The chain is built from TRBV7-9 and TRBJ1-6; TRBD1 agrees at 7 bases. CDR1 and CDR2 from the germline V gene are SEHNR and FQNEAQ (reference sequence). This CDR3 contains 12 residues. The trim removed 5 bases at V and 13 bases at J, leaving 5 bases unmatched. The CDR3 DNA reads as TGTGCCAGCAGCCCACAGACAGGGCCCCTCCACTTT. It encodes CASSPQTGPLHF. The full variable domain, its missing parts supplied by reference TRBV7-9 and TRBJ1-6, is DTGVSQNPRHKITKRGQNVTFRCDPISEHNRLYWYRQTLGQGPEFLTYFQNEAQLEKSRLLSDRFSAERPKGSFSTLEIQRTEQGDSAMYLCASSPQTGPLHFGNGTRLTVT.

V and J are TRBV21-1 and TRBJ2-7; TRBD1, the table's D call, was not compared with the DNA. TRBV21-1 is classified as a pseudogene. The CDR3 covers 17 residues. CDR3: CASSLRGARKCSYEQYF. In nucleotides, the CDR3 is TGTGCCAGCAGCCTCAGGGGGGCAAGAAAGTGCTCCTACGAGCAGTACTTC.

The rearrangement uses TRBV28 and TRBJ1-3, with TRBD1 identical over 7 bases. The CDR3 has 16 residues. The V gene's germline CDR1 is MDHEN and CDR2 SYDVKM. The V gene end was trimmed by 10 bases and the J gene end by 4 bases; junction bases not matched to a gene: 16. The CDR3 bases are TGTGCCACCAATAGGGGGCCCAGACAGACCGGAAACACCATATATTTT. Translating gives CATNRGPRQTGNTIYF.

This chain connects TRBV9 to TRBJ2-1; 8 bases align to TRBD2. Germline CDR1 is SGDLS and CDR2 is YYNGEE. Unmatched junction bases numbered 9, after V lost 3 bases and J lost 1 base. CDR3 length: 17 amino acids. The CDR3: CASSASGGSPSYNEQFF. DNA of the CDR3: TGTGCCAGCAGCGCCTCGGGGGGGAGTCCGTCCTACAATGAGCAGTTCTTC.

This chain uses TRBV27 with TRBJ1-1, with TRBD1 identical over 7 bases. From germline, CDR1 is MNHEY and CDR2 SMNVEV (reference sequence). V was pared by 6 bases and J by 4 bases, with 5 bases of the junction left unmatched. CDR3 length: 13 amino acids. This chain's CDR3 is CASRRQGFTEAFF. CDR3 DNA: TGTGCCAGCAGGAGACAGGGTTTCACTGAAGCTTTCTTT.